This T cell receptor (beta chain) appears in the sequencing data of a study of blood T cell repertoires in COVID-19. Whole-study context: COVID-19 samples, acute and convalescent, were from the United States, Italy and Spain. The cDNA or gDNA used as material had been derived from T cells, B-cell-depleted T cells, or PBMCs.

This clone was observed once. The authors' processing: Amplified reference gene primers provided the basis for estimating nucleated cell counts. The assay was immunoSEQ multiplex PCR, and TCRdb's table has in-frame clones only and misses some. V and J calls and clone size are those listed in that table; D and trimming were worked out from the DNA. The data show fewer than 200,000 clones, around 87% seen once. The sequence came from a man aged 40-49 years with active or convalescent COVID-19. Sequenced material: peripheral blood.

The DNA of the CDR3 is TGTGCCAGCAGTTCGACAGGGAGCTATGGCTACACCTTC. Amino acid sequence: CASSSTGSYGYTF. The chain carries TRBV12-3 or TRBV12-4 and TRBJ1-2; 7 bases align to TRBD1. There are 13 residues in the CDR3. Losses at the gene ends were 4 bases for V and 4 bases for J; bases not matched to a gene: 3.